This entry lists 25 T cell receptor beta chains sequenced from one sample in a study of blood T cell repertoires in COVID-19. The protocol was immunoSEQ multiplex PCR, while the TCRdb copy is restricted to in-frame clones and leaves out a portion. Of some 140,000 clones listed, approximately 84% are singletons. The sequencing input was peripheral blood. The receptors were gathered from a human donor in a cohort sampled during active COVID-19.

The chain has TRBV11-2 and TRBJ1-2; no clear D gene. The V end was cut by 0 bases, the J end by 7 bases, with 12 bases between. The CDR3 is 14 amino acids. Germline CDR1 is SGHAT and CDR2 is FQNNGV. The CDR3 nucleotides are TGTGCCAGCAGCTTAGATGGGTCAGGAGGTGGCTACACCTTC. Residues: CASSLDGSGGGYTF.

V and J are TRBV5-1 and TRBJ2-6, with a weak D call TRBD1 (5 bases). Trimming took off 0 bases at V and 2 bases at J, with 6 bases between the two ends. The CDR3 extends over 15 amino acids. Germline CDR1 reads SGHRS; CDR2 reads YFSETQ. CDR3 sequence: CASSLGGTGANVLTF. CDR3 DNA sequence: TGCGCCAGCAGCTTGGGGGGCACTGGGGCCAACGTCCTGACTTTC.

The rearrangement joins TRBV29-1 to TRBJ1-1; unclear D gene. Germline V gene sequence: CDR1 SQVTM, CDR2 ANQGSEA. V lost 7 bases and J 1 base, leaving 10 bases between the germline ends. This CDR3 contains 12 residues. CDR3 bases: TGCAGCGGTGGAGGGAGGAACACTGAAGCTTTCTTT. It encodes CSGGGRNTEAFF.

The chain joins TRBV4-1 to TRBJ2-7; 12 bases line up with TRBD2. The junction had 11 bases not matched to a gene; V was cut back by 1 base and J by 4 bases. The CDR3 sequence is 18 residues long. Germline V gene sequence: CDR1 MGHRA, CDR2 YSYEKL. CDR3: CASSQAPSGGAVLYEQYF. CDR3 nucleotides: TGCGCCAGCAGCCAAGCCCCTAGCGGGGGGGCGGTTTTATACGAGCAGTACTTC.

The chain is built from TRBV27 and TRBJ2-3; 10 bases match TRBD2. Germline CDR1 and CDR2: MNHEY and SMNVEV (reference sequence). V dropped 6 bases and J dropped 0; count of bases not matched to a gene: 3. The CDR3 consists of 15 residues. The CDR3 region is CASSRTSGSTDTQYF. The CDR3 coding sequence is TGTGCCAGCAGCCGGACTAGCGGAAGCACAGATACGCAGTATTTT.

The chain uses TRBV3-1 (or the pseudogene TRBV3-2) and TRBJ2-7, with D perhaps matching TRBD1 (6 bases). Germline V lookup: CDR1 LGHDT, CDR2 YNNKEL (reference sequence). CDR3 length: 12 residues. V was trimmed by 4 bases and J by 6 bases, leaving 10 bases between them. CDR3 coding DNA: TGTGCCAGCAGCCTACAGGGTACCGAGCAGTACTTC. Encoded protein: CASSLQGTEQYF.

The chain has TRBV5-1 and TRBJ2-1; 9 bases are shared with TRBD2. The V gene end was trimmed by 8 bases and the J gene end by 7 bases; junction bases not matched to a gene: 4. The CDR3 covers 12 residues. Germline-derived CDR1 and CDR2 are SGHRS and YFSETQ. DNA of the CDR3: TGCGCCAGTTCGACTAGCGGTAATGAGCAGTTCTTC. Amino acid sequence: CASSTSGNEQFF.

This sequence joins TRBV19 and TRBJ1-2; TRBD1 agrees at 7 bases. The CDR3 runs to 13 residues. Trimming removed 5 bases from V and 6 bases from J; junction bases left unmatched: 6. Germline V lookup: CDR1 LNHDA, CDR2 SQIVND (reference sequence). This chain's CDR3 is CASSGDRAHGYTF. CDR3 DNA sequence: TGTGCCAGTAGTGGCGACAGGGCCCATGGCTACACCTTC.

To note about this clone: An end of the junction does not agree with germline; a read error may underlie this. The chain has TRBV7-7 and TRBJ2-5; D perhaps matches TRBD2 (6 bases). CDR3 size: 15 residues. Per germline, CDR1 SSHAT and CDR2 FNYEAQ (reference sequence). In DNA, the CDR3 is TGTGCTAGCAGCCACTCCCCGGGGGAGCAAGAGACCCAGTACTTC. Protein product: CASSHSPGEQETQYF.

The chain recombines TRBV6-6 with TRBJ2-7; no definite D call. This CDR3 is built from 14 residues. CDR1 is MNHNY, CDR2 SVGAGI, per germline (reference sequence). Trimming removed 0 bases at V and 0 bases at J, with 6 bases between. CDR3 residues: CASSYSSGSYEQYF. In DNA, the CDR3 is TGTGCCAGCAGTTACTCGAGTGGCTCCTACGAGCAGTACTTC.

This chain uses TRBV5-1 with TRBJ2-1; D may be TRBD1 (6 bases). The CDR3 is made up of 15 amino acids. The V gene's germline CDR1 is SGHRS and CDR2 YFSETQ. The ends were cut back, 1 base at V and 0 bases at J, with 8 bases in the middle. The CDR3 loop reads CASSLTGSSYNEQFF. The CDR3 coding sequence is TGCGCCAGCAGCTTGACAGGGAGCTCCTACAATGAGCAGTTCTTC.

The chain joins TRBV11-2 to TRBJ2-3; 9 bases agree with TRBD2. Germline trimming cut 5 bases from V and 7 bases from J; bases unmatched to any gene: 13. The germline V gene encodes CDR1 SGHAT and CDR2 FQNNGV. The CDR3 has 16 residues. The CDR3 sequence is CASSGQGGGVLNTQYF. CDR3 bases: TGTGCCAGCAGCGGCCAGGGCGGGGGGGTTTTGAATACGCAGTATTTT.

This chain links TRBV5-6 with TRBJ2-2; D is possibly TRBD2 (6 bases). Trimming pared 4 bases from V and 5 bases from J, leaving 12 bases between. This CDR3 spans 14 amino acids. The V gene's germline CDR1 is SGHDT and CDR2 YYEEEE. CDR3 loop: CASSRLGVTGELFF. The CDR3 region has the DNA TGTGCCAGCAGCCGACTAGGTGTTACCGGGGAGCTGTTTTTT.

The V call is TRBV2, the J call TRBJ2-1, with TRBD1 matching 8 bases. The germline CDR1 and CDR2 sequences are SNHLY and FYNNEI. V was clipped by 6 bases and J by 4 bases; unmatched bases: 5. The CDR3 sequence is 14 residues long. Here the CDR3 reads CASRVDREYNEQFF. CDR3 nucleotides: TGTGCCAGCAGGGTGGACAGGGAGTACAATGAGCAGTTCTTC. The full variable domain, in which reference TRBV2 and TRBJ2-1 provide the parts outside the CDR3, is EPEVTQTPSHQVTQMGQEVILRCVPISNHLYFYWYRQILGQKVEFLVSFYNNEISEKSEIFDDQFSVERPDGSNFTLKIRSTKLEDSAMYFCASRVDREYNEQFFGPGTRLTVL.

This clone was seen more than once but under ten times. The V call is TRBV14, the J call TRBJ2-1, with TRBD2 matching 9 bases. The CDR3 extends over 18 amino acids. Germline V lookup: CDR1 SGHDN, CDR2 FVKESK. Trimming at V came to 0 bases and at J to 8 bases, leaving 14 bases not matched to a gene. The CDR3 nucleotides are TGTGCCAGCAGCCAAGACTACTTGGCGGGGGGGCTGTTCCATGAGCAGTTCTTC. It encodes CASSQDYLAGGLFHEQFF.

This sequence joins TRBV7-9 and TRBJ1-2; 10 bases map to TRBD1. Germline V CDR1 and CDR2: SEHNR, FQNEAQ (reference sequence). V dropped 5 bases and J dropped 0; count of bases not matched to a gene: 6. The CDR3 spans 16 residues. The CDR3 sequence is CASSRGTGETNYGYTF. The DNA of the CDR3 is TGTGCCAGCAGCCGTGGGACAGGGGAAACTAACTATGGCTACACCTTC.

This clone was seen a few times. V is TRBV6-1 and J is TRBJ1-3; possible D gene TRBD1, 5 bases. Deletions cut 4 bases from V and 0 bases from J, with 22 bases between. CDR1 MNHNS and CDR2 SASEGT come from the germline V gene. The CDR3 is 19 amino acids. The CDR3 is CASSVLPADSGYSGNTIYF. The DNA for the CDR3 is TGTGCCAGCAGTGTCCTCCCGGCAGATTCAGGGTACTCTGGAAACACCATATATTTT.

This chain joins TRBV7-7 and TRBJ2-3; 10 bases align to TRBD1. J lost 5 bases, V lost 5 bases, and 7 bases had no gene match. The germline CDR1 and CDR2 sequences are SSHAT and FNYEAQ (reference sequence). This CDR3 is built from 15 residues. The CDR3 sequence is CASSLGTGAEDTQYF. CDR3 bases: TGTGCCAGCAGCCTGGGGACAGGGGCGGAAGATACGCAGTATTTT.

A word on this clone: Its ends do not fully match the called genes, so a read error is possible. The chain recombines TRBV30 with TRBJ1-2; TRBD1 might be the D (6 bases). Germline V gene data show CDR1 as GTSNPN and CDR2 as SVGIG (reference sequence). This CDR3 is 12 amino acids long. The CDR3 nucleotides are TGTGCCTGGAGGTATCAGGGGCCCACGCTGGCTTTC. Protein sequence: CAWRYQGPTLAF.

The J gene is TRBJ1-4, the V gene TRBV29-1; D unclear. Trimming stripped 4 bases from V and 5 bases from J, with 2 bases between. The CDR3 has 10 residues. Germline assignment: CDR1 SQVTM and CDR2 ANQGSEA. In DNA form, the CDR3 reads TGCAGCGTTGCGAATGAAAAACTGTTTTTT. Amino acids: CSVANEKLFF.

V usage is TRBV10-3 and J usage is TRBJ1-2, with 9 bases lining up with TRBD1. Germline V CDR1 and CDR2: ENHRY, SYGVKD. The V segment lost 6 bases and the J segment 7 bases; nucleotides outside the gene matches: 9. This CDR3 has 14 amino acids. CDR3 nucleotides: TGTGCCATCAGGCCGGGACAGGGAATTGGTGGCTACACCTTC. It is translated as CAIRPGQGIGGYTF.

The chain has TRBV28 and TRBJ1-5, with D tentatively TRBD1 (6 bases). The CDR3 extends over 14 amino acids. V was trimmed by 5 bases and J by 2 bases, leaving 10 bases between them. Germline-derived CDR1 and CDR2 are MDHEN and SYDVKM. CDR3 region: CASSDGTRNQPQHF. The CDR3 bases are TGTGCCAGCAGTGACGGGACACGCAATCAGCCCCAGCATTTT.

The chain couples TRBV3-1 (or the pseudogene TRBV3-2) to TRBJ1-5, with D perhaps TRBD1 (6 bases). V was cut by 1 base and J by 1 base, with 14 bases left in between. Germline assignment: CDR1 LGHDT and CDR2 YNNKEL (reference sequence). This CDR3 spans 17 amino acids. CDR3 bases: TGTGCCAGCAGCCAAGGGTGGCAGGGGATGAGCAATCAGCCCCAGCATTTT. This encodes CASSQGWQGMSNQPQHF.

The chain links TRBV19 to TRBJ2-5, with 7 bases that match TRBD2. The junction had 11 bases not matched to a gene; V was cut back by 3 bases and J by 1 base. CDR1 is LNHDA and CDR2 is SQIVND in the germline V gene (reference sequence). The CDR3 sequence is 17 residues long. The CDR3 nucleotides read TGTGCCAGTAGTATCTACGGGACTAAGCACCCCCAAGAGACCCAGTACTTC. This encodes CASSIYGTKHPQETQYF. The variable domain in full, completed from reference TRBV19 and TRBJ2-5, reads DGGITQSPKYLFRKEGQNVTLSCEQNLNHDAMYWYRQDPGQGLRLIYYSQIVNDFQKGDIAEGYSVSREKKESFPLTVTSAQKNPTAFYLCASSIYGTKHPQETQYFGPGTRLLVL.

CDR3 region: CASSQFINYGYTF. The DNA for the CDR3 is TGTGCCAGCAGCCAATTCATCAACTATGGCTACACCTTC. V gene TRBV14 combines with J gene TRBJ1-2; the D is unclear. V was trimmed by 2 bases and J by 2 bases, leaving 6 bases between them. CDR3 size: 13 residues. Germline loops: CDR1 SGHDN, CDR2 FVKESK.